These 29 T cell receptor beta chains were sequenced from one sample in a study of identical twins. A single record per CDR3 protein comes from TCRdb applying MiXCR to the 5' RACE reads. The sample contains about 1.7 million distinct CDR3 sequences, 32% of which appear only once. Specimen: cord blood. These receptors came from a newborn girl in good health.

This clonotype was seen a few times. This rearrangement joins TRBV10-3 to TRBJ1-6; 8 nucleotides align to TRBD1. The junction had 7 bases not matched to a gene; V was cut back by 1 base and J by 11 bases. The germline CDR1 and CDR2 sequences are ENHRY and SYGVKD. CDR3 length: 15 residues. DNA for the CDR3: TGTGCCATCAGTGAGTTCCAGGGGGCTAGGGCACCCCTCCACTTT. This codes for CAISEFQGARAPLHF.

This chain connects TRBV20-1 to TRBJ1-4; D is unresolved. Trimming cost V 8 bases and J 3 bases, with 10 bases left between them. This CDR3 comprises 12 residues. From germline, CDR1 is DFQATT and CDR2 SNEGSKA (reference sequence). Here the CDR3 reads CSTGGANEKLFF. The CDR3 nucleotides read TGCAGTACTGGCGGAGCTAATGAAAAACTGTTTTTT.

For this clonotype: Relative to the germline gene, one junction end is altered; a read error may explain this. The rearrangement uses TRBV5-6 and TRBJ1-5, with TRBD1 identical over 7 bases. The germline V gene has CDR1 SGHDT and CDR2 YYEEEE. The CDR3 consists of 16 residues. The CDR3, as DNA: TGTGTCAGCAGCTTTTTCTCCGGGACAGTTAACAAGCCCCAGCATTTT. It codes for CVSSFFSGTVNKPQHF.

This clonotype has a handful of counts. V and J are TRBV2 and TRBJ2-1; either TRBD1 or TRBD2 may supply D (5 bases each). The CDR3 totals 16 residues. The germline V gene has CDR1 SNHLY and CDR2 FYNNEI. The V end lost 6 bases, the J end lost 8 bases, and 23 bases lay between the germline ends. The CDR3 protein is CASSGPPGRGDDEQFF. For the CDR3, the DNA is TGTGCCAGCAGCGGGCCTCCGGGACGAGGGGATGATGAGCAGTTCTTC.

The table lists this clonotype with many counts. The chain employs TRBV20-1 and TRBJ1-2; D is uncertain. Germline V lookup: CDR1 DFQATT, CDR2 SNEGSKA (reference sequence). This CDR3 comprises 11 residues. Trimming took 2 bases from V and 2 from J, leaving 3 bases between them. The CDR3 reads CSARQNYGYTF. DNA for the CDR3: TGCAGTGCTAGACAAAACTATGGCTACACCTTC.

This clonotype came up a few times. V and J are TRBV12-3 or TRBV12-4 and TRBJ2-2, with D perhaps being TRBD1 or TRBD2 (6 bases each). Trimming shortened V by 3 bases and J by 2 bases, and 10 bases separated the two germline ends. The CDR3 is made up of 15 amino acids. In DNA, the CDR3 is TGTGCCAGCAGTTTCCGGGGGCCCAACACCGGGGAGCTGTTTTTT. Amino acid sequence: CASSFRGPNTGELFF.

The CDR3 reads CASSEEPYYGYTF. The DNA of the CDR3 is TGTGCCAGCAGTGAAGAGCCCTACTATGGCTACACCTTC. The gene calls are TRBV2 and TRBJ1-2; D uncertain. CDR1 is SNHLY, CDR2 FYNNEI, per germline. This CDR3 is built from 13 residues. Trimming left V 1 base short and J 3 bases short, with 6 bases between.

The rearrangement joins TRBV20-1 to TRBJ2-5; D is unresolved. The CDR3 has 10 residues. The V and J ends lost 3 bases and 11 bases respectively, with 10 bases between them. Germline V CDR1 and CDR2: DFQATT, SNEGSKA (reference sequence). CDR3 region: CSASPITQYF. The CDR3 nucleotides are TGCAGTGCTAGTCCAATTACGCAGTACTTC.

With respect to this clonotype: The germline gene is not matched at one end of the junction; a read error may be the cause. V usage is TRBV30 and J usage is TRBJ2-2; D gene unclear. In germline, CDR1 is GTSNPN, CDR2 SVGIG (reference sequence). The CDR3 spans 14 residues. The CDR3 spells CAWKEGLNTGELFF. CDR3 DNA sequence: TGTGCCTGGAAGGAAGGATTGAACACTGGGGAGCTGTTTTTT.

This clonotype was recorded a few times. This sequence joins TRBV28 and TRBJ1-2; D is undetermined. Trimming removed 5 bases at V and 2 bases at J, with 12 bases between. Germline assignment: CDR1 MDHEN and CDR2 SYDVKM. This CDR3 is 14 amino acids long. In nucleotides, the CDR3 is TGTGCCAGCAGTGTACCGGCGGGGAACTATGGCTACACCTTC. It yields the protein CASSVPAGNYGYTF.

J is TRBJ2-3 and V is TRBV6-5; 11 bases are a match to TRBD2. The CDR3 is 18 residues long. Germline V gives CDR1 MNHEY, CDR2 SVGAGI. V shed 1 base, J shed 4 bases, and the junction held 10 bases outside the gene matches. CDR3 sequence reads: CASSYYIILAGAADTQYF. DNA of the CDR3: TGTGCCAGCAGTTACTACATCATACTAGCGGGGGCTGCAGATACGCAGTATTTT.

This chain joins TRBV27 and TRBJ1-5, with unresolved D. CDR1 is MNHEY, CDR2 SMNVEV, per germline (reference sequence). Trimming took 0 bases from V and 9 from J, leaving 12 bases between them. The CDR3 is 14 residues long. The CDR3 spells CASSLSRRSGPQHF. The CDR3, as DNA: TGTGCCAGCAGTTTATCGAGGCGGTCCGGGCCCCAGCATTTT.

This clonotype was observed a handful of times. J is TRBJ2-4 and V is TRBV4-1, with D perhaps matching TRBD2 (5 bases). The V gene's germline CDR1 is MGHRA and CDR2 YSYEKL. This CDR3 region has 17 residues. The V end lost 2 bases, the J end lost 0 bases, and 14 bases lay between the germline ends. The CDR3 region has the DNA TGCGCCAGCAGCCAACAGTGGACTGGGCTAGCCAAAAACATTCAGTACTTC. Residues: CASSQQWTGLAKNIQYF.

There are a few counts of this clonotype. The chain has TRBV21-1 and TRBJ1-1. TRBV21-1 is described as a pseudogene. The CDR3 is made up of 13 amino acids. CDR3 coding DNA: TGTGCCAGCAGCAAAGGGATGAACACTGAAGCTTTCTTT. This sequence encodes CASSKGMNTEAFF.

This clonotype was counted between two and nine times. This rearrangement joins TRBV20-1 to TRBJ2-3; 8 nucleotides agree with TRBD2. The length of the CDR3 is 17 residues. V shed 3 bases, J shed 5 bases, and the junction held 16 bases outside the gene matches. Germline lookup yields CDR1 DFQATT and CDR2 SNEGSKA (reference sequence). The CDR3 DNA is TGCAGTGCTAGTGGGTTAGCGGGGAAGGTGGTAGAAGATACGCAGTATTTT. This codes for CSASGLAGKVVEDTQYF.

The chain recombines TRBV9 with TRBJ2-1; weak D call: TRBD2 (5 bases). Gene TRBJ2-7 matches the end of the DNA better, so the J call may be wrong. Germline CDR1 SGDLS, CDR2 YYNGEE. The CDR3 covers 18 residues. The CDR3 loop is CASSVEASRSGSYNEQYF. CDR3 coding DNA: TGTGCCAGCAGCGTAGAAGCTAGCCGGAGTGGCTCCTACAATGAGCAGTACTTC.

On this clonotype: The germline gene is not matched at one end of the junction; a read error may be the cause. The chain carries TRBV6-1 and TRBJ2-4; 12 bases fit TRBD2. This CDR3 is 16 amino acids long. Per the germline V gene, CDR1 is MNHNS and CDR2 is SASEGT. CDR3: CANSSRRLAGGGEQYF. The DNA of the CDR3 is TGTGCCAACAGTAGCCGACGGCTAGCGGGAGGGGGAGAGCAGTACTTC.

The rearrangement joins TRBV27 to TRBJ2-1; D is uncertain. The V gene's germline CDR1 is MNHEY and CDR2 SMNVEV (reference sequence). The CDR3 has 15 amino acids. Trimming took off 3 bases at V and 1 base at J, with 10 bases between the two ends. The CDR3 protein is CASSLRIPSYNEQFF. The CDR3 DNA sequence: TGTGCCAGCAGTTTGAGGATCCCTTCCTACAATGAGCAGTTCTTC.

The rearrangement uses TRBV30 and TRBJ2-1; TRBD2 agrees at 14 bases. This CDR3 comprises 18 residues. Trimming took 3 bases from V and 3 from J; bases not matched to a gene: 10. Germline CDR1 is GTSNPN and CDR2 is SVGIG (reference sequence). The CDR3 DNA follows: TGTGCCTGGAGAAGAGGACTAGCGGGGGGCCCGCTCTACAATGAGCAGTTCTTC. It encodes CAWRRGLAGGPLYNEQFF.

The sample holds a few counts of this clonotype. The rearrangement links TRBV2 to TRBJ1-4; TRBD1 matches at 7 bases. Trimming took 6 bases from V and 5 from J; bases not matched to a gene: 6. Per the germline V gene, CDR1 is SNHLY and CDR2 is FYNNEI. This CDR3 spans 14 amino acids. CDR3 DNA: TGTGCCAGCAGGGATAAGACAGGGAATGAAAAACTGTTTTTT. Translating gives CASRDKTGNEKLFF.

This clonotype was seen only a few times. This sequence joins TRBV7-8 and TRBJ2-5, with TRBD2 matching 8 bases. The CDR3 totals 17 residues. Germline V lookup: CDR1 SGHVS, CDR2 FQNEAQ. Germline trimming cut 2 bases from V and 5 bases from J; bases unmatched to any gene: 13. CDR3 sequence: CASSLHGRAFSKETQYF. The CDR3 nucleotides read TGTGCCAGCAGCTTACACGGGAGGGCCTTTTCCAAGGAGACCCAGTACTTC.

Note on this clonotype: Relative to the germline gene, one junction end is altered; a read error may explain this. The J gene is TRBJ2-3, the V gene TRBV11-2; D tentatively reads TRBD1 or TRBD2 (5 bases each). This CDR3 contains 15 residues. Germline-derived CDR1 and CDR2 are SGHAT and FQNNGV. CDR3 residues: CASLGLRGPTDTKYF. For the CDR3, the DNA is TGTGCCAGCCTAGGGTTGAGGGGCCCCACAGATACGAAGTATTTT.

This clonotype was observed at least ten times. The chain is built from TRBV6-5 and TRBJ2-1; TRBD1 agrees at 10 bases. Germline CDR1 reads MNHEY; CDR2 reads SVGAGI. The CDR3 sequence is 14 residues long. With V trimmed by 5 bases and J by 6 bases, 4 bases remained unmatched. The CDR3 DNA sequence: TGTGCCAGCAGTAGCCGGGACAGGGGCAATGAGCAGTTCTTC. Protein sequence: CASSSRDRGNEQFF.

This clonotype was seen only a few times. CDR3 loop: CSATGTATNEKLFF. CDR3 DNA sequence: TGCAGTGCAACCGGGACAGCAACTAATGAAAAACTGTTTTTT. V and J are TRBV20-1 and TRBJ1-4; 7 nucleotides match TRBD1. The CDR3 has 14 amino acids. Trimming cost V 6 bases and J 0 bases; bases outside gene matches: 4. The germline gives CDR1 DFQATT, CDR2 SNEGSKA (reference sequence).

About this clonotype itself: A junction boundary mismatches the germline segment, possibly from a read error. The chain combines TRBV27 with TRBJ1-1, with 9 nucleotides matching TRBD1. The CDR3 consists of 17 residues. Germline lookup yields CDR1 MNHEY and CDR2 SMNVEV (reference sequence). This CDR3 reads CVSSSHSRQGGNTEAFF. The CDR3 DNA reads TGTGTCAGCAGTTCACACTCCAGACAGGGGGGGAACACTGAAGCTTTCTTT.

A single count supports this clonotype. Here the CDR3 reads CASSGGSLAGFSTDTQYF. The CDR3 DNA sequence: TGTGCCAGCAGCGGGGGTTCACTAGCGGGGTTTAGCACAGATACGCAGTATTTT. V usage is TRBV4-2 and J usage is TRBJ2-3; 10 nucleotides line up with TRBD2. The V gene end was trimmed by 5 bases and the J gene end by 0 bases; junction bases not matched to a gene: 11. Germline V CDR1 and CDR2: LGHNA, YNFKEQ. The CDR3 is made up of 18 amino acids.

V is TRBV3-1 and J is TRBJ2-1, with TRBD2 identical over 7 bases. Germline lookup yields CDR1 LGHDT and CDR2 YNNKEL (reference sequence). The trim removed 6 bases at V and 8 bases at J, leaving 10 bases unmatched. There are 14 residues in the CDR3. CDR3: CASREAGLRDEQFF. The CDR3, as DNA: TGTGCCAGCAGAGAGGCGGGACTACGCGATGAGCAGTTCTTC.

This clonotype has only a few counts. The CDR3 nucleotides are TGCAGTGCTAGGGGAGGGCTAGCGGGAGCCAGCTCCTACAATGAGCAGTTCTTC. Protein sequence: CSARGGLAGASSYNEQFF. The chain carries TRBV20-1 and TRBJ2-1; 10 bases line up with TRBD2. The CDR3 is made up of 18 amino acids. The germline CDR1 and CDR2 sequences are DFQATT and SNEGSKA (reference sequence). V was clipped by 3 bases and J by 0 bases; unmatched bases: 11.

The V and J genes are TRBV6-2 or TRBV6-3 and TRBJ2-7; TRBD2 aligns across 8 bases. This CDR3 contains 17 residues. Germline loops: CDR1 MNHEY, CDR2 SVGEGT. The ends lost 2 bases at V and 1 base at J; junction bases unmatched: 10. CDR3 residues: CASSYAFPGGRSYEQYF. The CDR3 DNA follows: TGTGCCAGCAGTTACGCATTCCCCGGCGGGAGGTCCTACGAGCAGTACTTC.